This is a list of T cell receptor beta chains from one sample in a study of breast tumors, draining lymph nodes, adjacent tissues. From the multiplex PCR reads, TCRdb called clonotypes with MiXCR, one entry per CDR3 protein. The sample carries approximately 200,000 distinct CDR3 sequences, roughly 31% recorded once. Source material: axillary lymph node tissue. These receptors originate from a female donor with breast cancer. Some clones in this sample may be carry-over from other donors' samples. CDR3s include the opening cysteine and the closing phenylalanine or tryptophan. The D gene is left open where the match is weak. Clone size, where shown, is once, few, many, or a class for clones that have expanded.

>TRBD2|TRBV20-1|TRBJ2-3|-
TGCAGTGCTAGAGTCGCTAGCGGTTCCGTCCTTCAGGATACGCAGTATTTT
CSARVASGSVLQDTQYF
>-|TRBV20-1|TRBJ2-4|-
TGCAGTGCTGCCGGCGTATTAGCCAAAAACATTCAGTACTTC
CSAAGVLAKNIQYF
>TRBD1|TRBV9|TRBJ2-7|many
TGTGCCAGCAGCACCCGGACAGGGGGGAACGAGCAGTACTTC
CASSTRTGGNEQYF
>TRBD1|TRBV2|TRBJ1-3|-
TGTGCCAGCAGCGGACAGGGGCGTCGTATGGACTATGCCTATGGAAACACCATATATTTT
CASSGQGRRMDYAYGNTIYF
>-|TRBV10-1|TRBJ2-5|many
TGCGCCAGCAGTGACGGGACGGTGGAAGAGACCCAGTACTTC
CASSDGTVEETQYF
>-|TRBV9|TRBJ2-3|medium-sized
TGTGCCAGCAACTACAATGGTAGGGACACAGATACGCAGTATTTT
CASNYNGRDTDTQYF
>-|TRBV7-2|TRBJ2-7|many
TGTGCCAGCAGCTTATTAGGTTCTGGAGTAAAGGAGCAGTACTTC
CASSLLGSGVKEQYF
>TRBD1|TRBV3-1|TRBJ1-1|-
TGTGCCAGCAGCTTGGAGGGGGCGAACACTGAGGCTTTCTTT
CASSLEGANTEAFF
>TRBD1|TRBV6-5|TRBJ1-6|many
TGTGCCAGCAGTCCCAGGGGGGGCAGGGTTTTCTCACCCCTCCACTTT
CASSPRGGRVFSPLHF
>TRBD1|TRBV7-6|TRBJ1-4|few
TGTGCCAGCAGCGTTTCGGGACAGAATAATGAAAAACTGTTTTTT
CASSVSGQNNEKLFF
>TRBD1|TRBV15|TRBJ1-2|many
TGTGCCACCGGGGAGGGACAGGGCTATGGCTACACCTTC
CATGEGQGYGYTF
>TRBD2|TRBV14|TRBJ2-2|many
TGTGCCAGCAGCCAAATAGCGGGAGCCAATAACGGGGAGCTGTTTTTT
CASSQIAGANNGELFF
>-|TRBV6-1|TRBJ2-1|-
TGTGCCAGCAGCCCCCGGGGCAGGGGCGGTAGTGGTTCCTACAATGAGCAGTTCTTC
CASSPRGRGGSGSYNEQFF
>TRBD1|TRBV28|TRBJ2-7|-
TGTGCCAGCAGTTTGACAGGGAGCTCCTACGAGCGGTACTTC
CASSLTGSSYERYF
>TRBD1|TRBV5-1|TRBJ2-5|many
TGCGCCAGCAGCCCTGGGACAGGTTCAGAGACCCAGTACTTC
CASSPGTGSETQYF